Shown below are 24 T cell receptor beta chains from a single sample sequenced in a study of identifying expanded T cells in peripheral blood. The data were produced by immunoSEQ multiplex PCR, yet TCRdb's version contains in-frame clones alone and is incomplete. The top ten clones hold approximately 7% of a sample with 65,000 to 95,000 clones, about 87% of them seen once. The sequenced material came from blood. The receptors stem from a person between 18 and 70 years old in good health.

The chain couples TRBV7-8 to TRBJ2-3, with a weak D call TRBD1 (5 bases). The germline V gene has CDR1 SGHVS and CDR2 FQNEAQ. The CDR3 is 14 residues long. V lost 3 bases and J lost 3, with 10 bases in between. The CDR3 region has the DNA TGTGCCAGCAGCTTCCGGCAGGGTACAGATACGCAGTATTTT. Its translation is CASSFRQGTDTQYF.

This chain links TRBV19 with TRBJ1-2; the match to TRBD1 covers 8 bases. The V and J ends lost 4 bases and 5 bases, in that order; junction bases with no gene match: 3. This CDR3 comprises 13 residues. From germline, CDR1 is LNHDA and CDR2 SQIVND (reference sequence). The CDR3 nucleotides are TGTGCCAGTAGTACCACAGGGGGATATGGCTACACCTTC. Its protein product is CASSTTGGYGYTF.

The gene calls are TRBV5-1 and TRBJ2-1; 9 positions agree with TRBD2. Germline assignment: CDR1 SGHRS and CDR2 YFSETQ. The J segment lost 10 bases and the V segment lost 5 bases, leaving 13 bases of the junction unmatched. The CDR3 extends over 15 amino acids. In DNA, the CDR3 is TGCGCCAGCAGGATAGCGGGAGAGCCCCGATTAGAGCAGTTCTTC. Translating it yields CASRIAGEPRLEQFF.

The CDR3 region is CASSRTPEKAFF. The CDR3 DNA is TGTGCCAGCAGCCGGACACCTGAGAAGGCTTTCTTT. The chain employs TRBV7-9 and TRBJ1-1; maybe TRBD1 (5 bases). Germline values: CDR1 SEHNR, CDR2 FQNEAQ (reference sequence). The CDR3 spans 12 residues. The V end lost 5 bases, the J end lost 11 bases, and 15 bases lay between the germline ends.

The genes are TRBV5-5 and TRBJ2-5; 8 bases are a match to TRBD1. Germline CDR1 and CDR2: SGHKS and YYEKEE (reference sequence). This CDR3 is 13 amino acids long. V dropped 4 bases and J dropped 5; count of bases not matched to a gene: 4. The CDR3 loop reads CASSLTGVETQYF. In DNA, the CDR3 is TGTGCCAGCAGCCTGACAGGGGTCGAGACCCAGTACTTC.

CDR3 bases: TGTGCCAGCTCTAGCGACGCGGGGGCCAACACCGGGGAGCTGTTTTTT. Translating gives CASSSDAGANTGELFF. The chain is built from TRBV18 and TRBJ2-2, with TRBD2 as a possible D gene (7 bases). CDR1 is KGHSH, CDR2 LQKENI, per germline. The CDR3 consists of 16 residues. V lost 6 bases, J lost 2 bases, and 16 bases lay in between.

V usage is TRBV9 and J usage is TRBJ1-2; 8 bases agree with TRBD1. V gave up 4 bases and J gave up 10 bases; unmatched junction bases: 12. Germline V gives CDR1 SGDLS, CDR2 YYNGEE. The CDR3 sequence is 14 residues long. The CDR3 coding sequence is TGTGCCAGCAGCTCCGTAGTGGGGACAGGCTACTACACCTTC. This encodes CASSSVVGTGYYTF.

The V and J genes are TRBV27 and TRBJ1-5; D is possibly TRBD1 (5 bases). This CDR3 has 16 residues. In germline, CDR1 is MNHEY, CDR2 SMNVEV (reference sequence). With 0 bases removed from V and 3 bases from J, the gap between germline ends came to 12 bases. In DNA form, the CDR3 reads TGTGCCAGCAGTTTATCGAGGGGAGGGGACAATCAGCCCCAGCATTTT. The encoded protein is CASSLSRGGDNQPQHF.

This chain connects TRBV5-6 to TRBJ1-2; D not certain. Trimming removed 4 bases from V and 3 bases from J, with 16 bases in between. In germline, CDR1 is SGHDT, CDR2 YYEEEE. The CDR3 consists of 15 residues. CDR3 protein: CASSPTPFADYGYTF. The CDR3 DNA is TGTGCCAGCAGCCCAACCCCGTTCGCCGACTATGGCTACACCTTC.

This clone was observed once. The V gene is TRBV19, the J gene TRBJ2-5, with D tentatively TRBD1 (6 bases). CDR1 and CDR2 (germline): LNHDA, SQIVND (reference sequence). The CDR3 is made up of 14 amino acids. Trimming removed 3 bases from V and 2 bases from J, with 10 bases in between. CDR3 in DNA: TGTGCCAGTAGTATTGGGGACAAGCAAGAGACCCAGTACTTC. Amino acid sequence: CASSIGDKQETQYF.

The DNA for the CDR3 is TGTGCCAGCAGTGGGGGTAAGGTGAACTATGGCTACACCTTC. It is translated as CASSGGKVNYGYTF. This rearrangement joins TRBV2 to TRBJ1-2; D is unclear. V lost 4 bases, J lost 2 bases, and 11 bases lay in between. Germline V lookup: CDR1 SNHLY, CDR2 FYNNEI. CDR3 size: 14 residues.

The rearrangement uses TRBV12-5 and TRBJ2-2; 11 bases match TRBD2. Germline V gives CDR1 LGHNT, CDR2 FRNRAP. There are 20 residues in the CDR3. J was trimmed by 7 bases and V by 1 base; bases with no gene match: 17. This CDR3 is CASGLAPAKVAGGPNGELFF. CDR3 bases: TGTGCTAGTGGTTTGGCCCCGGCAAAAGTAGCGGGGGGGCCCAACGGGGAGCTGTTTTTT. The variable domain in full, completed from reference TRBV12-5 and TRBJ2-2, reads DARVTQTPRHKVTEMGQEVTMRCQPILGHNTVFWYRQTMMQGLELLAYFRNRAPLDDSGMPKDRFSAEMPDATLATLKIQPSEPRDSAVYFCASGLAPAKVAGGPNGELFFGEGSRLTVL.

The CDR3 region has the DNA TGTGCCAGCAGCAGAAATGGTGGGGGGGTGAACACTGAAGCTTTCTTT. Translation: CASSRNGGGVNTEAFF. This rearrangement joins TRBV7-9 to TRBJ1-1; TRBD1 is a possible D gene (5 bases). The germline gives CDR1 SEHNR, CDR2 FQNEAQ (reference sequence). Trimming shortened V by 5 bases and J by 0 bases, and 16 bases separated the two germline ends. The CDR3 sequence is 16 residues long.

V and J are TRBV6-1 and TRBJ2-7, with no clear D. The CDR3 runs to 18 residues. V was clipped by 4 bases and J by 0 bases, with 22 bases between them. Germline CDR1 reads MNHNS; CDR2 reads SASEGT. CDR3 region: CASSGPRWSPFRSYEQYF. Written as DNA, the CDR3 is TGTGCCAGCAGTGGACCCAGGTGGTCCCCCTTCCGCTCCTACGAGCAGTACTTC.

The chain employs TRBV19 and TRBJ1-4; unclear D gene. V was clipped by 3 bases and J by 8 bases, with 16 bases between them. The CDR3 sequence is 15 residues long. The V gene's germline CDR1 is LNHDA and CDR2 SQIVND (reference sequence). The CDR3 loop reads CASSIQSQVREKLFF. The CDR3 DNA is TGTGCCAGTAGTATCCAGTCCCAGGTTCGCGAAAAACTGTTTTTT.

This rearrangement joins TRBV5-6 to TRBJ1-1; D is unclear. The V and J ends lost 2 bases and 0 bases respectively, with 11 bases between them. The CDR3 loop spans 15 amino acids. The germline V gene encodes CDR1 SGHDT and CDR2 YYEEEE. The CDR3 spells CASSFPPTMNTEAFF. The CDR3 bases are TGTGCCAGCAGCTTCCCCCCCACAATGAACACTGAAGCTTTCTTT. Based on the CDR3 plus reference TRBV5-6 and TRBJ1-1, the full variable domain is DAGVTQSPTHLIKTRGQQVTLRCSPKSGHDTVSWYQQALGQGPQFIFQYYEEEERQRGNFPDRFSGHQFPNYSSELNVNALLLGDSALYLCASSFPPTMNTEAFFGQGTRLTVV.

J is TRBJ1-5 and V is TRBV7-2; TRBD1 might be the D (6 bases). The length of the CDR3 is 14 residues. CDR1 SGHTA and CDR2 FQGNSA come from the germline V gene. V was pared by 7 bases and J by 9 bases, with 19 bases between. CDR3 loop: CASTEGGARGPQHF. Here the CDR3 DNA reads TGTGCCAGCACCGAAGGGGGGGCGAGGGGGCCCCAGCATTTT.

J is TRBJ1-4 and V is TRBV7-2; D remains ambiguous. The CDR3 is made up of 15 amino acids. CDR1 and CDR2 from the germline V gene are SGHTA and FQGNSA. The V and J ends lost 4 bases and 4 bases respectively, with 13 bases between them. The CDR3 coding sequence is TGTGCCAGCAGCTCCGCATCCGGGTTTAATGAAAAACTGTTTTTT. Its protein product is CASSSASGFNEKLFF.

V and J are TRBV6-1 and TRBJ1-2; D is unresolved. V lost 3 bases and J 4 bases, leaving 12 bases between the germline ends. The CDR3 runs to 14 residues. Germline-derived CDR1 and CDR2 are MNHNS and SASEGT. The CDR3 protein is CASSDEPLTYGYTF. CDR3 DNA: TGTGCCAGCAGTGATGAGCCCTTAACCTATGGCTACACCTTC.

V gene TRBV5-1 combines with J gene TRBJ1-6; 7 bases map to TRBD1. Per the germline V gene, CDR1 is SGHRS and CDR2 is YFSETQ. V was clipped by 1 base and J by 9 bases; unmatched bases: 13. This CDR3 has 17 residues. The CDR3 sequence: CASSLLPDRENSSPLHF. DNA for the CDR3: TGCGCCAGCAGCTTGTTGCCCGACAGGGAAAATAGTTCACCCCTCCACTTT.

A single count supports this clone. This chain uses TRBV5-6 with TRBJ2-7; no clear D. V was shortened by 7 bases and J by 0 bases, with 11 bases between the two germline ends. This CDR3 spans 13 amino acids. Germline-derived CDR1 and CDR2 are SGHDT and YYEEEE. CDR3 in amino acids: CASRLGVSYEQYF. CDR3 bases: TGTGCCAGCCGCCTTGGAGTCTCCTACGAGCAGTACTTC.

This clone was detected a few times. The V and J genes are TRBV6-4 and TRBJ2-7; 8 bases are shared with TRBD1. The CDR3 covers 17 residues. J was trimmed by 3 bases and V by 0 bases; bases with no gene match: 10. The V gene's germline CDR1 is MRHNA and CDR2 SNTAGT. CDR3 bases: TGTGCCAGCAGTGACTCGAGGCGGACAGGGAAAATCTACGAGCAGTACTTC. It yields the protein CASSDSRRTGKIYEQYF.

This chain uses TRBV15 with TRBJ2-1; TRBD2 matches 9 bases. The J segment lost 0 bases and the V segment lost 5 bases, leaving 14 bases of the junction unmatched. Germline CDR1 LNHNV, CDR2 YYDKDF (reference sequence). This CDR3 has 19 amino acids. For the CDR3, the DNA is TGTGCCACCAGCGCAGGTCGCGGGCTAGCGGGAAGCTCCTACAATGAGCAGTTCTTC. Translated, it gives CATSAGRGLAGSSYNEQFF. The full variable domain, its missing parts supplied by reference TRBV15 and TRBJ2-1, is DAMVIQNPRYQVTQFGKPVTLSCSQTLNHNVMYWYQQKSSQAPKLLFHYYDKDFNNEADTPDNFQSRRPNTSFCFLDIRSPGLGDTAMYLCATSAGRGLAGSSYNEQFFGPGTRLTVL.

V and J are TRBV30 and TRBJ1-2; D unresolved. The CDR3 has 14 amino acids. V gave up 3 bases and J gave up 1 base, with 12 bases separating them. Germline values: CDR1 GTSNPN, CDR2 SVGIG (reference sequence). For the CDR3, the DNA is TGTGCCTGGAGGAGGTACGGGGATAACTATGGCTACACCTTC. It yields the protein CAWRRYGDNYGYTF.